This T cell receptor beta chain was identified during a study of blood T cell repertoires in COVID-19. Study at large: From the United States, Italy and Spain came samples of acute and convalescent COVID-19. T cells, B-cell-depleted T cells, or PBMCs supplied cDNA or gDNA.

The length of the CDR3 is 16 residues. Germline CDR1 LNHDA, CDR2 SQIVND (reference sequence). Deletions cut 3 bases from V and 0 bases from J, with 14 bases between. The method was immunoSEQ multiplex PCR; TCRdb's version includes in-frame clones alone and lacks a portion of them. The data show around 190,000 clones, with approximately 80% seen just once and less than 15% held by the top ten. This clone was detected a few times. This chain links TRBV19 with TRBJ1-1; no clear D gene. The clonotype originates from a human donor in a cohort sampled during active COVID-19. The source material was peripheral blood. CDR3 sequence (DNA): TGTGCCAGTAGTATCTTGGCCAGTAAAATGAACACTGAAGCTTTCTTT. Protein: CASSILASKMNTEAFF.